Below, 23 T cell receptor beta chains from the same sample are listed, as sequenced in a study of CD8+CD57+ T cells in acquired aplastic anemia. Genomic DNA provided the template from which TCR beta VDJ and CDR3 profiles were obtained. TCRdb fed the reads into MiXCR, producing one record per CDR3 protein. The sample records 150,000 to 180,000 distinct CDR3 sequences, roughly 49% being singletons. Those patients picked for sequencing had displayed CD8+CD57+ cell expansion on flow cytometry. The sequencing sample was made of sorted CD4+, CD8+, or CD8+CD57+ T cells (not recorded which) from PBMCs. The receptors come from a human donor with aplastic anemia.

V is TRBV10-2 and J is TRBJ2-6; TRBD1 matches at 9 bases. Germline CDR1 reads WSHSY; CDR2 reads SAAADI. The CDR3 sequence is 17 residues long. J lost 0 bases, V lost 8 bases, and 8 bases had no gene match. CDR3: CASRTGEGDSGANVLTF. Written as DNA, the CDR3 is TGCGCCAGCCGGACAGGGGAAGGGGACTCTGGGGCCAACGTCCTGACTTTC.

This clonotype was picked up many times. V gene TRBV12-3 or TRBV12-4 combines with J gene TRBJ1-6, with TRBD1 matching over 7 bases. Losses at the gene ends were 6 bases for V and 0 bases for J; bases not matched to a gene: 11. This CDR3 contains 18 residues. In DNA, the CDR3 is TGTGCCAGCAGCCTAAACCCCAGGGGGAGCTCCTATAATTCACCCCTCCACTTT. Translated: CASSLNPRGSSYNSPLHF.

V and J are TRBV2 and TRBJ2-3; TRBD1 or TRBD2 may be the D gene (6 bases each). The V gene lost 6 bases and the J gene lost 1 base, with 8 bases spanning the gap. Per the germline V gene, CDR1 is SNHLY and CDR2 is FYNNEI. This CDR3 region has 13 residues. The CDR3 nucleotides read TGTGCCAGCAGCCGGGGGCGCACAGATACGCAGTATTTT. Translated, it gives CASSRGRTDTQYF.

As for this clonotype: This could be a read error, since a much larger clone is one nucleotide away. This chain connects TRBV6-1 to TRBJ1-6; D may be TRBD1 (5 bases). The CDR3 consists of 13 residues. CDR1 MNHNS and CDR2 SASEGT come from the germline V gene. The germline V and J ends were trimmed by 7 bases and 18 bases, with 22 bases remaining between them. This CDR3 reads CASIRFVGEARHF. In nucleotides, the CDR3 is TGTGCCAGCATTAGGTTTGTGGGGGAGGCCCGCCACTTT.

V usage is TRBV5-1 and J usage is TRBJ1-1; D gene ambiguous. Germline V gives CDR1 SGHRS, CDR2 YFSETQ. The CDR3 is 15 amino acids. V lost 1 base to trimming and J lost 0 bases, with 10 bases between them. The CDR3 loop is CASSLFGPMNTEAFF. The DNA for the CDR3 is TGCGCCAGCAGCTTGTTTGGACCCATGAACACTGAAGCTTTCTTT. Looking up the rest from reference TRBV5-1 and TRBJ1-1 gives the full variable domain: KAGVTQTPRYLIKTRGQQVTLSCSPISGHRSVSWYQQTPGQGLQFLFEYFSETQRNKGNFPGRFSGRQFSNSRSEMNVSTLELGDSALYLCASSLFGPMNTEAFFGQGTRLTVV.

This clonotype occurred a few times. V usage is TRBV12-5 and J usage is TRBJ2-3; D may be TRBD2 (6 bases). The CDR3 spans 16 residues. Germline V gives CDR1 LGHNT, CDR2 FRNRAP. Trimming cost V 3 bases and J 0 bases, with 13 bases left between them. The CDR3 nucleotides read TGTGCTAGTGGTTTCATCGGGGGAGCTAGCACAGATACGCAGTATTTT. It specifies CASGFIGGASTDTQYF.

This clonotype was detected many times. The chain couples TRBV19 to TRBJ2-7; 7 positions agree with TRBD2. The germline CDR1 and CDR2 sequences are LNHDA and SQIVND (reference sequence). V shed 5 bases and J 3 bases; nucleotides not matched to a gene: 10. The CDR3 sequence is 15 residues long. CDR3 sequence: CASSARGVTYYEQYF. CDR3 bases: TGTGCCAGTAGTGCACGGGGGGTTACTTACTACGAGCAGTACTTC.

The chain couples TRBV5-1 to TRBJ1-2; 7 bases are a match to TRBD1. There are 15 residues in the CDR3. The germline gives CDR1 SGHRS, CDR2 YFSETQ. The V and J ends lost 2 bases and 4 bases, in that order; junction bases with no gene match: 8. The CDR3 sequence: CASSFGTAGAYGYTF. The CDR3 DNA reads TGCGCCAGCAGCTTTGGGACAGCCGGTGCCTATGGCTACACCTTC. Variable domain in full (rest from reference TRBV5-1 and TRBJ1-2): KAGVTQTPRYLIKTRGQQVTLSCSPISGHRSVSWYQQTPGQGLQFLFEYFSETQRNKGNFPGRFSGRQFSNSRSEMNVSTLELGDSALYLCASSFGTAGAYGYTFGSGTRLTVV.

This clonotype was observed many times. The CDR3 protein is CAIGATGVSYEQYF. The CDR3 nucleotides read TGTGCCATCGGCGCGACAGGGGTGAGCTACGAGCAGTACTTC. This chain uses TRBV10-3 with TRBJ2-7, with TRBD1 identical over 8 bases. V gave up 8 bases and J gave up 3 bases; unmatched junction bases: 9. There are 14 residues in the CDR3. Germline assignment: CDR1 ENHRY and CDR2 SYGVKD.

The chain uses TRBV10-3 and TRBJ2-3; D perhaps matches TRBD2 (6 bases). This CDR3 is built from 14 residues. CDR1 and CDR2 from the germline V gene are ENHRY and SYGVKD. Trimming removed 11 bases from V and 2 bases from J, with 17 bases in between. The CDR3 region is CAASGSGYTDTQYF. The CDR3, as DNA: TGTGCCGCTTCCGGGAGCGGCTACACAGATACGCAGTATTTT.

This clonotype was observed many times. The chain recombines TRBV9 with TRBJ2-7; 7 bases are a match to TRBD1. J gave up 2 bases and V 0 bases, and 5 bases lay outside the gene matches. The CDR3 has 15 residues. In germline, CDR1 is SGDLS, CDR2 YYNGEE. DNA of the CDR3: TGTGCCAGCAGCGTAGGAGGGGGCCCCACCTACGAGCAGTACTTC. Its translation: CASSVGGGPTYEQYF. The variable domain in full, with the rest retrieved from reference TRBV9 and TRBJ2-7, is DSGVTQTPKHLITATGQRVTLRCSPRSGDLSVYWYQQSLDQGLQFLIQYYNGEERAKGNILERFSAQQFPDLHSELNLSSLELGDSALYFCASSVGGGPTYEQYFGPGTRLTVT.

CDR3 loop: CSARTSGGNEQFF. DNA for the CDR3: TGCAGTGCAAGGACTAGCGGGGGAAATGAGCAGTTCTTC. The V call is TRBV20-1, the J call TRBJ2-1; 13 bases fit TRBD2. The germline V gene encodes CDR1 DFQATT and CDR2 SNEGSKA (reference sequence). This CDR3 spans 13 amino acids. V lost 6 bases to trimming and J lost 7 bases; unmatched junction nucleotides: 3.

The V call is TRBV10-3, the J call TRBJ2-1; D is undetermined. The germline V gene encodes CDR1 ENHRY and CDR2 SYGVKD. Between the trimmed V and J ends, which lost 4 bases and 8 bases, there was a span of 6 bases. The CDR3 is made up of 11 amino acids. In DNA form, the CDR3 reads TGTGCCATCAGTGGGACCTATGAGCAGTTCTTC. Amino acids: CAISGTYEQFF.

The V gene is TRBV20-1, the J gene TRBJ2-7; 10 nucleotides match TRBD1. This CDR3 is built from 16 residues. Germline V CDR1 and CDR2: DFQATT, SNEGSKA (reference sequence). V lost 0 bases and J lost 0; bases outside the gene matches: 5. As DNA, the CDR3 is TGCAGTGCTAGAGATCGGACAGGGGGAAACTCCTACGAGCAGTACTTC. Translating gives CSARDRTGGNSYEQYF.

This clonotype was detected many times. V and J are TRBV3-1 and TRBJ1-1; no definite D call. The CDR3 totals 14 residues. V was pared by 4 bases and J by 1 base, with 10 bases between. Germline V gives CDR1 LGHDT, CDR2 YNNKEL (reference sequence). CDR3 sequence (DNA): TGTGCCAGCAGCCCTAGGACGGCGAACACTGAAGCTTTCTTT. Its protein is CASSPRTANTEAFF.

The J gene is TRBJ2-7, the V gene TRBV2, with D perhaps matching TRBD1 (6 bases). V shed 9 bases and J shed 2 bases, with 14 bases lying between them. The germline V gene has CDR1 SNHLY and CDR2 FYNNEI. This CDR3 is built from 13 residues. The CDR3 DNA is TGTGCCAGGAGGACGGCAGGGGCCTACGAGCAGTACTTC. It specifies CARRTAGAYEQYF.

This clonotype has at least ten counts. The V call is TRBV9, the J call TRBJ1-3; D unclear. The CDR3 covers 16 residues. Germline CDR1 reads SGDLS; CDR2 reads YYNGEE. The germline V and J ends were trimmed by 0 bases and 0 bases, with 10 bases remaining between them. CDR3 nucleotides: TGTGCCAGCAGCGTAGGAACTCCTTTCTCTGGAAACACCATATATTTT. This codes for CASSVGTPFSGNTIYF.

The gene calls are TRBV20-1 and TRBJ2-7; 8 positions match TRBD2. CDR1 is DFQATT and CDR2 is SNEGSKA in the germline V gene (reference sequence). The CDR3 is made up of 15 amino acids. V lost 7 bases, J lost 2 bases, and 13 bases stayed unmatched. In DNA form, the CDR3 reads TGCAGTGTCAGCCCGGAAGCGGGGGCCACCTACGAGCAGTACTTC. Its translation is CSVSPEAGATYEQYF.

This clonotype was found a few times. The rearrangement links TRBV6-1 to TRBJ2-3; tentative D call: TRBD2 (7 bases). Trimming pared 6 bases from V and 4 bases from J, leaving 14 bases between. Looked up from germline, CDR1 is MNHNS and CDR2 is SASEGT. The CDR3 sequence is 14 residues long. The CDR3 sequence: CASSPGGGADTQYF. The CDR3, as DNA: TGTGCCAGCAGCCCGGGGGGCGGGGCAGATACGCAGTATTTT.

This clonotype has just a few counts. V is TRBV7-2 and J is TRBJ2-7, with D possibly matching TRBD2 (5 bases). The CDR3 is made up of 13 amino acids. Looked up from germline, CDR1 is SGHTA and CDR2 is FQGNSA. V was shortened by 1 base and J by 12 bases, with 16 bases between the two germline ends. The DNA for the CDR3 is TGTGCCAGCAGCTTAGGTTTTGGAGCGGTTCCGTACTTC. Encoded protein: CASSLGFGAVPYF.

The chain combines TRBV5-1 with TRBJ1-2; the D gene is possibly TRBD1 (6 bases). The germline V and J ends were trimmed by 4 bases and 8 bases, with 15 bases remaining between them. The CDR3 has 13 residues. Germline assignment: CDR1 SGHRS and CDR2 YFSETQ. CDR3 DNA: TGCGCCAGCAGCAAAGACAGAGGGGGGGGCTACACCTTC. It specifies CASSKDRGGGYTF.

Of note for this clonotype: With a much larger clone just one base away, this may be a read error. The CDR3 nucleotides read TGTGCCAGCCGACAGGAGGAGCTCTACAATGAGCAGTTCTTC. This sequence encodes CASRQEELYNEQFF. The V gene is TRBV19, the J gene TRBJ2-1; tentative D call: TRBD1 (6 bases). V was cut by 9 bases and J by 3 bases, with 15 bases left in between. From germline, CDR1 is LNHDA and CDR2 SQIVND (reference sequence). This CDR3 has 14 residues.

This chain joins TRBV7-3 and TRBJ1-1; 8 bases line up with TRBD1. The germline V gene encodes CDR1 SGHTA and CDR2 FQGTGA. V gave up 6 bases and J gave up 7 bases; unmatched junction bases: 4. The CDR3 spans 12 residues. DNA for the CDR3: TGTGCCAGCAGTTCCGGACAGGGTGAAGCTTTCTTT. Translating gives CASSSGQGEAFF.